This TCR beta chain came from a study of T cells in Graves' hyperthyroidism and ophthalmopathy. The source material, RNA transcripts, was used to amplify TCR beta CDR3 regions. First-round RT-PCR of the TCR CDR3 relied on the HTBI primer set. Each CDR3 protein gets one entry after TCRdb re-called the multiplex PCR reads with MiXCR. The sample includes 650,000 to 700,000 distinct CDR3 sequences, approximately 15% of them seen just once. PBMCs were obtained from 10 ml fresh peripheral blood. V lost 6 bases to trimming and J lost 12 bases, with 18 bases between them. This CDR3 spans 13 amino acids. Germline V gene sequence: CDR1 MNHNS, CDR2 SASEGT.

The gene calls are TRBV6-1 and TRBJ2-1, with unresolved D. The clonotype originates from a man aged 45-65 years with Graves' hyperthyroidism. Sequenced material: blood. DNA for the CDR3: TGTGCCAGCAGCGGAAGCGCCTCATCGGGGCAGTTCTTC. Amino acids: CASSGSASSGQFF.